This is a list of T cell receptor beta chains from one sample in a study of cytomegalovirus exposure and HLA in healthy donors. Sequenced by immunoSEQ multiplex PCR; TCRdb stores in-frame clones only, minus some. The sample consists of 100,000 to 150,000 clones, 75% to 85% of them appearing once. The sequenced material came from PBMCs. Receptors were obtained from a man aged 35 to 55 in good health and CMV-seronegative. CDR3s include the opening cysteine and the closing phenylalanine or tryptophan. The order of the fields is J gene, D gene, clone size, V gene, CDR3 protein, CDR3 DNA. The D gene is left open where the match is weak. A row's size may be missing; if present it is once, few, many or a size class.

>TRBJ2-2|NA|NA|TRBV11-2
CASSFFSGGELFF
TGTGCCAGCAGCTTTTTCAGCGGCGGGGAGCTGTTTTTT
>TRBJ2-1|TRBD2|NA|TRBV27
CASSPQGRGKYNEQFF
TGTGCCAGCAGTCCACAAGGGCGGGGGAAATACAATGAGCAGTTCTTC
>TRBJ1-1|NA|NA|TRBV11-3
CASSPPGNTEAFF
TGTGCCAGCAGCCCGCCCGGGAACACTGAAGCTTTCTTT
>TRBJ2-6|NA|NA|TRBV5-6
CASSMNRVPGANVLTF
TGTGCCAGCAGCATGAACAGGGTTCCTGGGGCCAACGTCCTGACTTTC
>TRBJ2-5|TRBD1|NA|TRBV5-6
CASSYNSGGEETQYF
TGTGCCAGCAGCTACAATTCAGGGGGCGAAGAGACCCAGTACTTC
>TRBJ2-5|TRBD2|NA|TRBV6-5
CATGLTSGPQETQYF
TGTGCCACTGGACTTACTAGCGGACCTCAAGAGACCCAGTACTTC
>TRBJ2-5|NA|NA|TRBV11-2
CASSLDRGGQETQYF
TGTGCCAGCAGCTTAGATCGAGGCGGGCAAGAGACCCAGTACTTC
>TRBJ2-3|TRBD2|NA|TRBV5-1
CASSFSGGPPRGDTQYF
TGCGCCAGCAGCTTTAGCGGGGGGCCACCCAGGGGAGATACGCAGTATTTT
>TRBJ2-7|TRBD1|NA|TRBV19
CASRRGPYEQYF
TGTGCCAGTAGGAGGGGGCCCTACGAGCAGTACTTC
>TRBJ1-5|NA|NA|TRBV27
CASSLRGAGNQPQHF
TGTGCCAGCAGTTTACGGGGAGCTGGCAATCAGCCCCAGCATTTT
>TRBJ2-1|TRBD1|NA|TRBV29-1
CSVPRQGHNEQFF
TGCAGCGTTCCAAGACAGGGACACAATGAGCAGTTCTTC
>TRBJ2-7|TRBD1|NA|TRBV7-3
CASSLSGGTGLNEQYF
TGTGCCAGCAGCTTATCCGGCGGGACAGGGCTGAACGAGCAGTACTTC
>TRBJ1-1|NA|NA|TRBV25-1
CASCREGGSEAFF
TGTGCCAGCTGTCGTGAGGGTGGCTCTGAAGCTTTCTTT
>TRBJ2-7|TRBD2|NA|TRBV2
CASSGVGGAYEQYF
TGTGCCAGCAGTGGGGTCGGGGGGGCCTACGAGCAGTACTTC
>TRBJ1-3|NA|few|TRBV5-6
CASSPIGSGNTIYF
TGTGCCAGCAGCCCTATCGGGTCCGGAAACACCATATATTTT
>TRBJ2-3|NA|NA|TRBV6-6
CASTGAPDTQYF
TGTGCCAGCACAGGGGCGCCAGATACGCAGTATTTT
>TRBJ1-5|NA|NA|TRBV5-1
CASSSGENSNQPQHF
TGCGCCAGCAGCTCGGGGGAAAATAGCAATCAGCCCCAGCATTTT
>TRBJ1-2|NA|NA|TRBV28
CASSSQAPSYGYTF
TGTGCCAGCAGTTCCCAGGCTCCCTCCTATGGCTACACCTTC
>TRBJ2-1|NA|NA|TRBV29-1
CSALGGDRRYNEQFF
TGCAGCGCCCTAGGTGGTGACAGGCGGTACAATGAGCAGTTCTTC
>TRBJ2-2|NA|NA|TRBV7-2
CASSLVETVSTGELFF
TGTGCCAGCAGCTTAGTGGAGACAGTGAGCACCGGGGAGCTGTTTTTT
>TRBJ2-7|TRBD1|NA|TRBV5-1
CASSRGTGWDEQYF
TGCGCCAGCAGCCGGGGGACAGGGTGGGACGAGCAGTACTTC
>TRBJ2-5|NA|NA|TRBV7-3
CASSLIAGPQETQYF
TGTGCCAGCAGCTTAATCGCGGGGCCCCAAGAGACCCAGTACTTC
>TRBJ2-7|TRBD1|NA|TRBV11-1
CASSLAGTGFYEQYF
TGTGCCAGCAGTCTAGCCGGGACAGGATTCTACGAGCAGTACTTC
>TRBJ2-1|TRBD1|NA|TRBV5-4
CASSWDRVSEQFF
TGTGCCAGCAGCTGGGACAGGGTAAGTGAGCAGTTCTTC
>TRBJ1-1|NA|NA|TRBV5-6
CASSLAPAATEAFF
TGTGCCAGCAGCTTGGCCCCGGCGGCCACTGAAGCTTTCTTT
>TRBJ1-6|NA|NA|TRBV12-2
CASRLRGQGARRNSPLHF
TGTGCAAGTCGCTTAAGGGGACAGGGGGCGCGGCGGAATTCACCCCTCCACTTT
>TRBJ2-7|TRBD1|NA|TRBV4-3
CASSPQDRDDAYEQYF
TGCGCCAGCAGCCCCCAGGACAGGGATGATGCCTACGAGCAGTACTTC
>TRBJ2-7|TRBD1|many|TRBV6-4
CASRDREEDRGSYEQYF
TGTGCCAGCAGAGATCGAGAAGAGGACAGGGGCTCCTACGAGCAGTACTTC
>TRBJ1-1|TRBD1|NA|TRBV11-2
CASTGGWDTEAFF
TGTGCCAGTACAGGGGGCTGGGACACTGAAGCTTTCTTT
>TRBJ1-1|NA|NA|TRBV7-2
CASSLEPGPNTEAFF
TGTGCCAGCAGCTTAGAACCAGGGCCGAACACTGAAGCTTTCTTT
>TRBJ1-5|TRBD1|few|TRBV6-1
CASSKARDRVSNQPQHF
TGTGCCAGCAGTAAAGCAAGGGACAGGGTTAGCAATCAGCCCCAGCATTTT
>TRBJ2-4|NA|few|TRBV27
CASSFGRTLAKNIQYF
TGTGCCAGCAGTTTCGGGAGAACCTTAGCCAAAAACATTCAGTACTTC
>TRBJ1-4|TRBD1|NA|TRBV28
CASSMDRENEKLFF
TGTGCCAGCAGCATGGACAGGGAGAATGAAAAACTGTTTTTT
>TRBJ2-3|NA|few|TRBV7-3
CASSLGTLDTQYF
TGTGCCAGCAGCCTCGGGACTTTAGATACGCAGTATTTT
>TRBJ1-5|TRBD1|NA|TRBV5-5
CASSWDSLNQPQHF
TGTGCCAGCAGCTGGGACAGCCTAAATCAGCCCCAGCATTTT
>TRBJ2-3|TRBD2|NA|TRBV5-4
CASSYQRGGRDTQYF
TGTGCCAGCAGCTACCAGCGGGGGGGCCGGGATACGCAGTATTTT
>TRBJ2-3|TRBD1|NA|TRBV7-3
CASSAAGQGWDTQYF
TGTGCCAGCAGCGCCGCGGGACAGGGGTGGGATACGCAGTATTTT
>TRBJ2-1|TRBD2|NA|TRBV7-9
CASSLDRKPPGGEQFF
TGTGCCAGCAGCTTAGACAGAAAGCCCCCGGGGGGTGAGCAGTTCTTC
>TRBJ1-1|NA|NA|TRBV7-9
CASSLSRDTEAFF
TGTGCCAGCAGCTTAAGTCGGGACACTGAAGCTTTCTTT
>TRBJ1-2|TRBD1|once|TRBV19
CASSWGTGDGYTF
TGTGCCAGTAGTTGGGGGACAGGAGATGGCTACACCTTC
>TRBJ2-2|NA|few|TRBV28
CASDAASTGELFF
TGTGCCAGCGATGCAGCGTCGACCGGGGAGCTGTTTTTT
>TRBJ2-5|TRBD1|NA|TRBV6-6
CASSIPPDRAETQYF
TGTGCCAGCAGTATCCCCCCAGACAGGGCGGAGACCCAGTACTTC
>TRBJ1-2|NA|NA|TRBV7-2
CASSFGGASGYTF
TGTGCCAGCAGCTTTGGGGGCGCGAGTGGCTACACCTTC
>TRBJ2-7|TRBD1|few|TRBV6-6
CASSRYGQDSQYEQYF
TGTGCCAGCAGTAGATATGGACAGGACAGTCAATACGAGCAGTACTTC
>TRBJ1-6|TRBD1|once|TRBV5-1
CASSSGQPNSPLHF
TGCGCCAGCAGCTCGGGACAGCCCAATTCACCCCTCCACTTT
>TRBJ2-7|TRBD1|NA|TRBV4-3
CASSQDWSQGAWEQYF
TGCGCCAGCAGCCAAGATTGGTCGCAGGGGGCTTGGGAGCAGTACTTC
>TRBJ2-7|NA|NA|TRBV7-2
CASSPSPSLRSSYEQYF
TGTGCCAGCAGCCCATCCCCTAGCTTACGGAGCTCCTACGAGCAGTACTTC
>TRBJ2-1|TRBD1|NA|TRBV28
CASRTGTGAAGEQFF
TGTGCCAGCAGGACCGGGACAGGGGCCGCGGGAGAGCAGTTCTTC
>TRBJ2-7|TRBD2|NA|TRBV5-6
CASSLAKIGGAGEQYF
TGTGCCAGCAGCTTGGCCAAGATCGGGGGGGCTGGGGAGCAGTACTTC
>TRBJ2-1|TRBD1|NA|TRBV27
CASSPDRFQVNEQFF
TGTGCCAGCAGTCCGGACAGGTTCCAGGTAAATGAGCAGTTCTTC
>TRBJ2-3|TRBD1|NA|TRBV7-3
CASSYDRGDTQYF
TGTGCCAGCAGCTACGACAGGGGAGATACGCAGTATTTT
>TRBJ2-5|NA|NA|TRBV11-3
CASSQSGGLTQYF
TGTGCCAGCAGCCAATCCGGGGGGCTCACCCAGTACTTC
>TRBJ2-7|NA|NA|TRBV5-6
CASSLIISYEQYF
TGTGCCAGCAGCTTGATTATTTCGTACGAGCAGTACTTC
>TRBJ1-1|NA|NA|TRBV19
CASSIGSVLQAFF
TGTGCCAGTAGTATAGGATCAGTCCTTCAAGCTTTCTTT
>TRBJ2-5|NA|once|TRBV5-4
CASSNRLAEETQYF
TGTGCCAGCAGCAACCGATTAGCGGAAGAGACCCAGTACTTC
>TRBJ2-5|TRBD1|NA|TRBV25-1
CASRDNNRQGRETQYF
TGTGCCAGCAGGGACAACAATCGACAGGGCCGAGAGACCCAGTACTTC
>TRBJ2-2|NA|NA|TRBV28
CASSDPGQTNTGELFF
TGTGCCAGCAGTGACCCTGGGCAGACGAACACCGGGGAGCTGTTTTTT
>TRBJ2-1|NA|NA|TRBV5-1
CASSLLAGAPYNEQFF
TGCGCCAGCAGCTTGTTGGCTGGGGCCCCTTACAATGAGCAGTTCTTC
>TRBJ1-1|NA|NA|TRBV7-9
CASSLNVRDTEAFF
TGTGCCAGCAGCCTAAATGTCCGGGACACTGAAGCTTTCTTT